This passage covers 28 T cell receptor beta chains from one sample sequenced in a study of blood T cell repertoires in COVID-19. Profiled with immunoSEQ multiplex PCR; TCRdb holds only in-frame clones, not every one. In the table there are some 110,000 clones, more than 75% of which are singletons. Sequencing was done on a sample of peripheral blood. Receptor source: a human donor in a cohort sampled during active COVID-19.

The V gene is TRBV7-8, the J gene TRBJ2-7, with 9 positions matching TRBD1. Looked up from germline, CDR1 is SGHVS and CDR2 is FQNEAQ. The CDR3 loop spans 13 amino acids. The J segment lost 7 bases and the V segment lost 5 bases, leaving 6 bases of the junction unmatched. CDR3 sequence: CASSKDRGEEQYF. The DNA of the CDR3 is TGTGCCAGCAGCAAGGACAGGGGTGAAGAGCAGTACTTC.

The chain employs TRBV5-1 and TRBJ2-1; D gene unclear. This CDR3 region has 14 residues. V was clipped by 0 bases and J by 3 bases, with 7 bases between them. Germline loops: CDR1 SGHRS, CDR2 YFSETQ. The CDR3 reads CASSLANYYNEQFF. The CDR3 DNA sequence: TGCGCCAGCAGCTTGGCTAACTACTACAATGAGCAGTTCTTC.

The rearrangement joins TRBV11-2 to TRBJ2-5; 10 bases fit TRBD2. The CDR3 is 15 amino acids. Germline-derived CDR1 and CDR2 are SGHAT and FQNNGV. V was clipped by 2 bases and J by 3 bases; unmatched bases: 3. CDR3 sequence (DNA): TGTGCCAGCAGCTTAACGCTAGCGGGAGAAGAGACCCAGTACTTC. Protein product: CASSLTLAGEETQYF.

This clone was counted between two and nine times. V usage is TRBV4-1 and J usage is TRBJ2-7; 10 bases fit TRBD2. The CDR3 totals 16 residues. Trimming removed 4 bases from V and 2 bases from J; junction bases left unmatched: 8. Germline V gene data show CDR1 as MGHRA and CDR2 as YSYEKL. The CDR3 is CASSRSGRETPYEQYF. CDR3 sequence (DNA): TGCGCCAGCAGCCGGAGCGGGAGGGAAACGCCCTACGAGCAGTACTTC.

The rearrangement joins TRBV12-5 to TRBJ2-3, with 8 bases fitting TRBD1. CDR3 length: 14 residues. V gave up 7 bases and J gave up 2 bases; unmatched junction bases: 5. The germline V gene encodes CDR1 LGHNT and CDR2 FRNRAP. The CDR3 nucleotides read TGTGCTAGTGTCCTGGACAGGGTCACAGATACGCAGTATTTT. Encoded protein: CASVLDRVTDTQYF.

This chain uses TRBV5-4 with TRBJ1-1; D is perhaps TRBD1 (5 bases). The CDR3 has 15 residues. The germline V and J ends were trimmed by 4 bases and 3 bases, with 16 bases remaining between them. Germline CDR1 reads SGHNT; CDR2 reads YYREEE (reference sequence). The CDR3 here is CASSPGGDQDTEAFF. The CDR3 bases are TGTGCCAGCAGCCCCGGAGGGGATCAGGACACTGAAGCTTTCTTT.

The chain uses TRBV7-9 and TRBJ2-1; TRBD2 is a possible D gene (7 bases). The CDR3 totals 14 residues. Germline CDR1 SEHNR, CDR2 FQNEAQ (reference sequence). V was clipped by 10 bases and J by 6 bases, with 19 bases between them. The CDR3 here is CAIRGGGQGNEQFF. CDR3 coding DNA: TGTGCCATCCGGGGAGGGGGTCAGGGCAATGAGCAGTTCTTC.

CDR3 in amino acids: CASSPLTEQFF. The CDR3 DNA reads as TGTGCCAGCAGCCCCCTAACTGAGCAGTTCTTC. This chain uses TRBV7-8 with TRBJ2-1; D call uncertain. V lost 5 bases and J lost 9, with 8 bases in between. Germline V gene sequence: CDR1 SGHVS, CDR2 FQNEAQ. The CDR3 spans 11 residues.

V gene TRBV7-8 combines with J gene TRBJ2-1; TRBD1 matches at 9 bases. Germline V lookup: CDR1 SGHVS, CDR2 FQNEAQ. The CDR3 covers 14 residues. The V and J ends lost 5 bases and 7 bases, in that order; junction bases with no gene match: 6. DNA for the CDR3: TGTGCCAGCAGCCCGGACAGGGGTGTGAATGAGCAGTTCTTC. Its protein product is CASSPDRGVNEQFF. Based on the CDR3 plus reference TRBV7-8 and TRBJ2-1, the full variable domain is GAGVSQSPRYKVAKRGQDVALRCDPISGHVSLFWYQQALGQGPEFLTYFQNEAQLDKSGLPSDRFFAERPEGSVSTLKIQRTQQEDSAVYLCASSPDRGVNEQFFGPGTRLTVL.

The J gene is TRBJ1-2, the V gene TRBV19, with a possible D match to TRBD1 (6 bases). V lost 7 bases to trimming and J lost 0 bases, with 15 bases between them. The CDR3 loop spans 15 amino acids. Germline lookup yields CDR1 LNHDA and CDR2 SQIVND (reference sequence). CDR3 DNA: TGTGCCAGTACCCAGGCTGGACAGTCTAACTATGGCTACACCTTC. Translation: CASTQAGQSNYGYTF.

This clone was counted a few times. This chain joins TRBV7-9 and TRBJ2-7; D call uncertain. Germline V gene lookup returns CDR1 SEHNR and CDR2 FQNEAQ (reference sequence). Trimming removed 3 bases from V and 3 bases from J, with 6 bases in between. The CDR3 has 12 residues. CDR3 loop: CASSLADYEQYF. CDR3 in DNA: TGTGCCAGCAGCTTGGCAGACTACGAGCAGTACTTC.

This clone was seen more than once but under ten times. The gene calls are TRBV5-1 and TRBJ1-2; D is possibly TRBD1 (5 bases). The V end lost 1 base, the J end lost 1 base, and 14 bases lay between the germline ends. The CDR3 extends over 16 amino acids. Germline values: CDR1 SGHRS, CDR2 YFSETQ. The CDR3 loop is CASSLTGGEGNYGYTF. The DNA of the CDR3 is TGCGCCAGCAGCTTGACAGGAGGGGAAGGTAACTATGGCTACACCTTC. The whole variable domain, remainder taken from reference TRBV5-1 and TRBJ1-2, is KAGVTQTPRYLIKTRGQQVTLSCSPISGHRSVSWYQQTPGQGLQFLFEYFSETQRNKGNFPGRFSGRQFSNSRSEMNVSTLELGDSALYLCASSLTGGEGNYGYTFGSGTRLTVV.

The chain employs TRBV6-5 and TRBJ2-3, with 8 nucleotides matching TRBD2. Germline CDR1 is MNHEY and CDR2 is SVGAGI. CDR3 length: 14 amino acids. The J segment lost 1 base and the V segment lost 7 bases, leaving 4 bases of the junction unmatched. The CDR3 loop reads CASKISGGTDTQYF. As DNA, the CDR3 is TGTGCCAGCAAGATTAGCGGGGGCACAGATACGCAGTATTTT.

The rearrangement links TRBV28 to TRBJ2-1, with 8 bases identical to TRBD1. Trimming at V came to 4 bases and at J to 13 bases, leaving 6 bases not matched to a gene. CDR1 and CDR2 from the germline V gene are MDHEN and SYDVKM. CDR3 length equals 12 residues. DNA for the CDR3: TGTGCCAGCAGTTACGCCGGGACAGGTCAGTTCTTC. Encoded protein: CASSYAGTGQFF. The entire variable domain, with the rest obtained from reference TRBV28 and TRBJ2-1, is as follows: DVKVTQSSRYLVKRTGEKVFLECVQDMDHENMFWYRQDPGLGLRLIYFSYDVKMKEKGDIPEGYSVSREKKERFSLILESASTNQTSMYLCASSYAGTGQFFGPGTRLTVL.

The rearrangement uses TRBV7-2 and TRBJ1-1; D is uncertain. The length of the CDR3 is 16 residues. Trimming stripped 0 bases from V and 3 bases from J, with 14 bases between. Germline CDR1 SGHTA, CDR2 FQGNSA. CDR3 residues: CASSLAPGSRDTEAFF. CDR3 coding DNA: TGTGCCAGCAGCTTAGCCCCCGGGAGTCGCGACACTGAAGCTTTCTTT.

V and J are TRBV7-9 and TRBJ1-1; the D gene is possibly TRBD1 (5 bases). Germline lookup yields CDR1 SEHNR and CDR2 FQNEAQ (reference sequence). This CDR3 has 15 residues. Trimming shortened V by 5 bases and J by 1 base, and 14 bases separated the two germline ends. The CDR3 sequence is CASSPQGGRNTEAFF. The CDR3 nucleotides are TGTGCCAGCAGCCCCCAGGGAGGGCGGAACACTGAAGCTTTCTTT. Full variable domain (missing parts from reference TRBV7-9 and TRBJ1-1): DTGVSQNPRHKITKRGQNVTFRCDPISEHNRLYWYRQTLGQGPEFLTYFQNEAQLEKSRLLSDRFSAERPKGSFSTLEIQRTEQGDSAMYLCASSPQGGRNTEAFFGQGTRLTVV.

The chain is built from TRBV7-2 and TRBJ2-5; 11 bases agree with TRBD2. Per germline, CDR1 SGHTA and CDR2 FQGNSA. The J segment lost 7 bases and the V segment lost 3 bases, leaving 7 bases of the junction unmatched. The CDR3 consists of 15 residues. The CDR3 DNA reads as TGTGCCAGCAGCTTTGGGACTAGCGGACCGGGGACCCAGTACTTC. Its translation: CASSFGTSGPGTQYF.

The chain recombines TRBV7-9 with TRBJ1-6; no firm D call. Trimming pared 3 bases from V and 7 bases from J, leaving 13 bases between. This CDR3 comprises 15 residues. The germline V gene encodes CDR1 SEHNR and CDR2 FQNEAQ (reference sequence). The CDR3 DNA sequence: TGTGCCAGCAGCTTCCCGACACCGCCGAATTCACCCCTCCACTTT. Protein product: CASSFPTPPNSPLHF.

This clone occurred a few times. This chain connects TRBV5-6 to TRBJ2-1; D unresolved. V lost 3 bases and J 9 bases, leaving 7 bases between the germline ends. The length of the CDR3 is 11 residues. Germline CDR1 is SGHDT and CDR2 is YYEEEE. CDR3: CASSYGGEQFF. The CDR3 DNA reads as TGTGCCAGCAGCTACGGCGGTGAGCAGTTCTTC.

The V gene is TRBV29-1, the J gene TRBJ1-1, with TRBD1 identical over 8 bases. The V gene end was trimmed by 5 bases and the J gene end by 0 bases; junction bases not matched to a gene: 2. The CDR3 sequence is 13 residues long. The germline CDR1 and CDR2 sequences are SQVTM and ANQGSEA. This CDR3 reads CSVMDRVNTEAFF. CDR3 nucleotide sequence: TGCAGCGTTATGGACAGGGTGAACACTGAAGCTTTCTTT.

The rearrangement joins TRBV6-1 to TRBJ2-3; D is perhaps TRBD2 (5 bases). Deletions cut 0 bases from V and 5 bases from J, with 15 bases between. Germline V gene data show CDR1 as MNHNS and CDR2 as SASEGT. This CDR3 spans 16 amino acids. Written as DNA, the CDR3 is TGTGCCAGCAGTGAAGCTCATGGGAGAAGGGTAGATACGCAGTATTTT. It specifies CASSEAHGRRVDTQYF.

This chain links TRBV2 with TRBJ1-5; D unclear. The V and J ends lost 4 bases and 3 bases respectively, with 13 bases between them. The CDR3 is 15 residues long. Germline V gene data show CDR1 as SNHLY and CDR2 as FYNNEI. For the CDR3, the DNA is TGTGCCAGCAGTGGGGAGGGTAGAGTCAATCAGCCCCAGCATTTT. This sequence encodes CASSGEGRVNQPQHF.

CDR3 amino acids: CASSQERQGNEAFF. Here the CDR3 DNA reads TGCGCCAGCAGCCAAGAACGACAGGGCAATGAAGCTTTCTTT. V and J are TRBV4-3 and TRBJ1-1, with 7 nucleotides matching TRBD1. V was pared by 0 bases and J by 7 bases, with 5 bases of the junction left unmatched. This CDR3 spans 14 amino acids. In germline, CDR1 is LGHNA, CDR2 YSLEER.

The chain has TRBV4-3 and TRBJ2-1; D gene uncertain. There are 14 residues in the CDR3. V lost 0 bases to trimming and J lost 10 bases, with 13 bases between them. CDR1 and CDR2 (germline): LGHNA, YSLEER. CDR3 protein: CASSQEIGPREQFF. The CDR3 coding sequence is TGCGCCAGCAGCCAAGAAATTGGCCCTAGGGAGCAGTTCTTC.

This clone was seen a single time. The rearrangement uses TRBV5-6 and TRBJ2-3; TRBD1 might be the D (5 bases). In germline, CDR1 is SGHDT, CDR2 YYEEEE. V was pared by 2 bases and J by 0 bases, with 16 bases between. This CDR3 spans 17 amino acids. The CDR3 nucleotides read TGTGCCAGCAGCTTTGGAGTTGCAGGGCATAGCACAGATACGCAGTATTTT. It codes for CASSFGVAGHSTDTQYF.

The rearrangement joins TRBV6-5 to TRBJ2-7; the match to TRBD2 covers 12 bases. V shed 6 bases, J shed 7 bases, and the junction held 10 bases outside the gene matches. This CDR3 is 15 amino acids long. Germline CDR1 and CDR2: MNHEY and SVGAGI. In DNA, the CDR3 is TGTGCCAGCAGGACCACGGGACTAGCGGGTAGGGAGCAGTACTTC. Translating gives CASRTTGLAGREQYF.

The chain couples TRBV2 to TRBJ1-1; D is possibly TRBD1 (6 bases). In germline, CDR1 is SNHLY, CDR2 FYNNEI. The CDR3 loop spans 16 amino acids. V was pared by 7 bases and J by 4 bases, with 22 bases between. The CDR3 nucleotides are TGTGCCAGCAAAAGAAACAACAGGGCAGAGGCCACTGAAGCTTTCTTT. It is translated as CASKRNNRAEATEAFF.

This clone occurred once. The chain links TRBV5-6 to TRBJ2-7, with 10 nucleotides matching TRBD2. The V gene's germline CDR1 is SGHDT and CDR2 YYEEEE. The CDR3 spans 15 residues. The junction had 10 bases not matched to a gene; V was cut back by 3 bases and J by 7 bases. The CDR3 coding sequence is TGTGCCAGCAGCTGGGCTAGCGGGAGAACGAGGGAGCAGTACTTC. It codes for CASSWASGRTREQYF.